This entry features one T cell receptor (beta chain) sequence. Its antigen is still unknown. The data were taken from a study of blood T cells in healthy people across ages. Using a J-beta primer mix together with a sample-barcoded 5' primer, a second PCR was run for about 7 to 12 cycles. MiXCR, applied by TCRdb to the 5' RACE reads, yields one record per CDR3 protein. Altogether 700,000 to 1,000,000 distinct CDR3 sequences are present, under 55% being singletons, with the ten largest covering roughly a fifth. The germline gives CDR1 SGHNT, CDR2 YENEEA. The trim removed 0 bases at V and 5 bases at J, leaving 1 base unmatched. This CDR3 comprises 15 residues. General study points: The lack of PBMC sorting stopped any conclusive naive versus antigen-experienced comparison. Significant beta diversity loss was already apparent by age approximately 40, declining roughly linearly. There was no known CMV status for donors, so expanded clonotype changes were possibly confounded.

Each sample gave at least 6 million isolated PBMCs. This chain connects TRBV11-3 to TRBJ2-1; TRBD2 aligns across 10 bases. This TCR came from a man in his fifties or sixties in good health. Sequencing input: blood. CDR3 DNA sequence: TGTGCCAGCAGCTTAGATGGACTAGCGGACAATGAGCAGTTCTTC. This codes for CASSLDGLADNEQFF. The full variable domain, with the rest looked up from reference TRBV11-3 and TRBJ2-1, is EAGVVQSPRYKIIEKKQPVAFWCNPISGHNTLYWYLQNLGQGPELLIRYENEEAVDDSQLPKDRFSAERLKGVDSTLKIQPAELGDSAVYLCASSLDGLADNEQFFGPGTRLTVL.